These 27 T cell receptor beta chains came from one sample sequenced in a study of vaccination and CD4 T cells after COVID-19. The Oncomine TCR Beta short-read assay sequenced DNA from cultured CD4+ T cells. TCRdb reanalysed the PCR reads using MiXCR and keeps one entry per CDR3 protein. In the table there are more than 15,000 distinct CDR3 sequences, about 64% of which are singletons. Sample treatment: roughly ten-day PBMC culture with coronavirus spike peptide pools or control peptides (ViraFEST assay). Antigens for these TCRs are unknown. The sample consisted of CD4+ T cells from blood, cultured in vitro. The receptors shown here come from a human donor who had recovered from COVID-19.

This clonotype was seen more than once but under ten times. J is TRBJ1-1 and V is TRBV7-8; D uncertain. The germline V gene encodes CDR1 SGHVS and CDR2 FQNEAQ. Trimming stripped 6 bases from V and 4 bases from J, with 21 bases between. The CDR3 extends over 16 amino acids. The CDR3 spells CASSLDHSRVGTEAFF. The CDR3, as DNA: TGTGCCAGCAGTCTAGACCATTCACGGGTGGGCACTGAAGCTTTCTTT. The whole variable domain, filled in from reference TRBV7-8 and TRBJ1-1, reads GAGVSQSPRYKVAKRGQDVALRCDPISGHVSLFWYQQALGQGPEFLTYFQNEAQLDKSGLPSDRFFAERPEGSVSTLKIQRTQQEDSAVYLCASSLDHSRVGTEAFFGQGTRLTVV.

This clonotype has a handful of counts. The chain has TRBV6-4 and TRBJ1-6; D ambiguous. The V end lost 4 bases, the J end lost 9 bases, and 13 bases lay between the germline ends. The germline V gene has CDR1 MRHNA and CDR2 SNTAGT. The CDR3 is 14 amino acids. In DNA, the CDR3 is TGTGCCAGCAGTGTGGTGTTACGCGGTTCACCCCTCCACTTT. It is translated as CASSVVLRGSPLHF.

The J gene is TRBJ1-1, the V gene TRBV20-1; maybe TRBD1 (6 bases). The V gene's germline CDR1 is DFQATT and CDR2 SNEGSKA (reference sequence). The CDR3 has 14 residues. V was shortened by 4 bases and J by 1 base, with 13 bases between the two germline ends. The CDR3 DNA is TGCAGTGCTATAACAGGGTTTTGGAACACTGAAGCTTTCTTT. It yields the protein CSAITGFWNTEAFF.

J is TRBJ2-2 and V is TRBV6-1; 8 bases are shared with TRBD1. Looked up from germline, CDR1 is MNHNS and CDR2 is SASEGT. The trim removed 7 bases at V and 7 bases at J, leaving 11 bases unmatched. The CDR3 covers 15 residues. The CDR3 here is CASTQIQGGGGELFF. CDR3 sequence (DNA): TGTGCCAGCACCCAAATACAGGGGGGAGGCGGGGAGCTGTTTTTT.

The chain links TRBV7-9 to TRBJ1-1, with D possibly being TRBD1 (6 bases). V was clipped by 3 bases and J by 12 bases, with 17 bases between them. The germline V gene encodes CDR1 SEHNR and CDR2 FQNEAQ (reference sequence). The CDR3 length is 13 residues. The CDR3 sequence is CASSFKIGGTTFF. In nucleotides, the CDR3 is TGTGCCAGCAGCTTCAAAATTGGGGGGACAACTTTCTTT.

The chain carries TRBV7-2 and TRBJ2-5; 13 nucleotides align to TRBD2. Germline lookup yields CDR1 SGHTA and CDR2 FQGNSA. This CDR3 has 17 amino acids. Trimming removed 2 bases from V and 7 bases from J; junction bases left unmatched: 10. CDR3 in amino acids: CASSLLLTSGRSGTQYF. The CDR3, as DNA: TGTGCCAGCAGCTTACTTTTGACTAGCGGGAGGTCGGGGACCCAGTACTTC.

The V and J genes are TRBV2 and TRBJ2-1, with D possibly TRBD2 on 6 matching bases. The V and J ends lost 8 bases and 1 base respectively, with 15 bases between them. This CDR3 region has 15 residues. Germline V gives CDR1 SNHLY, CDR2 FYNNEI. The CDR3 loop is CASLASIGSYNEQFF. The CDR3 region has the DNA TGTGCCAGCCTAGCGTCGATCGGGTCCTACAATGAGCAGTTCTTC.

The chain employs TRBV7-2 and TRBJ2-7; D is possibly TRBD1 or TRBD2 (5 bases each). Deletions cut 4 bases from V and 3 bases from J, with 13 bases between. The V gene's germline CDR1 is SGHTA and CDR2 FQGNSA. The CDR3 sequence is 14 residues long. In nucleotides, the CDR3 is TGTGCCAGCAGCTCGGGACCTCACAACTACGAGCAGTACTTC. It encodes CASSSGPHNYEQYF.

This rearrangement joins TRBV9 to TRBJ2-1, with D hard to call. The CDR3 extends over 13 amino acids. The germline V gene encodes CDR1 SGDLS and CDR2 YYNGEE. The V end lost 0 bases, the J end lost 9 bases, and 10 bases lay between the germline ends. The CDR3, as DNA: TGTGCCAGCAGCGTAGGCGAAGTCGCTGAGCAGTTCTTC. Encoded protein: CASSVGEVAEQFF.

The chain links TRBV19 to TRBJ1-5; TRBD1 matches 9 bases. The CDR3 has 17 amino acids. J lost 1 base, V lost 9 bases, and 13 bases had no gene match. CDR1 is LNHDA, CDR2 SQIVND, per germline (reference sequence). The CDR3 here is CASQTGTGRRSNQPQHF. The CDR3 DNA follows: TGTGCCAGCCAGACCGGGACAGGGAGAAGGAGCAATCAGCCCCAGCATTTT.

The V and J genes are TRBV6-1 and TRBJ2-7; TRBD2 matches 11 bases. The CDR3 length is 15 residues. CDR1 and CDR2 (germline): MNHNS, SASEGT. The V gene end was trimmed by 5 bases and the J gene end by 3 bases; junction bases not matched to a gene: 6. The CDR3 reads CASSPRLAGFYEQYF. CDR3 DNA sequence: TGTGCCAGCAGTCCCCGACTAGCGGGATTCTACGAGCAGTACTTC.

The chain carries TRBV6-5 and TRBJ1-3; D is unclear. Germline CDR1 MNHEY, CDR2 SVGAGI. The CDR3 sequence is 15 residues long. V was shortened by 0 bases and J by 0 bases, with 6 bases between the two germline ends. Written as DNA, the CDR3 is TGTGCCAGCAGTTACTCGTGGGTCTCTGGAAACACCATATATTTT. As protein: CASSYSWVSGNTIYF.

The V and J genes are TRBV18 and TRBJ1-5; TRBD1 matches 9 bases. This CDR3 is 16 amino acids long. Losses at the gene ends were 0 bases for V and 6 bases for J; bases not matched to a gene: 6. CDR1 is KGHSH and CDR2 is LQKENI in the germline V gene. The CDR3 nucleotides are TGTGCCAGCTCACCACCGACAGGGGGGTCAATTCAGCCCCAGCATTTT. Its translation is CASSPPTGGSIQPQHF. Based on the CDR3 plus reference TRBV18 and TRBJ1-5, the full variable domain is NAGVMQNPRHLVRRRGQEARLRCSPMKGHSHVYWYRQLPEEGLKFMVYLQKENIIDESGMPKERFSAEFPKEGPSILRIQQVVRGDSAAYFCASSPPTGGSIQPQHFGDGTRLSIL.

In regard to this clonotype: The junction differs from germline at one of its ends, possibly a read error. This chain joins TRBV7-7 and TRBJ1-1; no clear D gene. This CDR3 is 13 amino acids long. Germline-derived CDR1 and CDR2 are SSHAT and FNYEAQ (reference sequence). CDR3 residues: CASSFGLNTEAFF. In DNA, the CDR3 is TGTGCTAGCAGCTTTGGTCTCAACACTGAAGCTTTCTTT.

The V and J genes are TRBV19 and TRBJ1-5, with 10 bases fitting TRBD1. Germline trimming cut 1 base from V and 4 bases from J; bases unmatched to any gene: 1. CDR1 is LNHDA and CDR2 is SQIVND in the germline V gene (reference sequence). The CDR3 has 15 amino acids. The CDR3 bases are TGTGCCAGTAGTATAGGGGACAGGGGAAATCAGCCCCAGCATTTT. Residues: CASSIGDRGNQPQHF.

V is TRBV28 and J is TRBJ2-7, with 11 nucleotides matching TRBD1. V lost 7 bases to trimming and J lost 4 bases; unmatched junction nucleotides: 12. The CDR3 spans 16 residues. Germline V lookup: CDR1 MDHEN, CDR2 SYDVKM. The CDR3 protein is CASKPRGQGGRYEQYF. The CDR3 bases are TGTGCCAGCAAACCTCGGGGACAGGGGGGAAGATACGAGCAGTACTTC.

The rearrangement uses TRBV7-3 and TRBJ2-5; tentatively, D is TRBD1 or TRBD2 (6 bases each). The germline gives CDR1 SGHTA, CDR2 FQGTGA. CDR3 length: 15 residues. Trimming removed 2 bases at V and 5 bases at J, with 15 bases between. CDR3 residues: CASSLRGRGGETQYF. CDR3 DNA sequence: TGTGCCAGCAGCTTACGGGGCAGGGGAGGCGAGACCCAGTACTTC.

This chain uses TRBV27 with TRBJ1-4, with D unresolved. This CDR3 spans 15 amino acids. Germline CDR1 reads MNHEY; CDR2 reads SMNVEV (reference sequence). The ends were cut back, 3 bases at V and 4 bases at J, with 12 bases in the middle. The CDR3 is CASSFVGESNEKLFF. In DNA form, the CDR3 reads TGTGCCAGCAGTTTTGTCGGGGAGAGTAATGAAAAACTGTTTTTT.

This clonotype was seen only a few times. The chain recombines TRBV11-2 with TRBJ1-6; no reliable D call. V lost 1 base and J 14 bases, leaving 12 bases between the germline ends. The CDR3 sequence is 13 residues long. CDR1 and CDR2 from the germline V gene are SGHAT and FQNNGV. CDR3 nucleotides: TGTGCCAGCAGCTTAGGAGGAGTCTCGACCCTCCACTTT. It encodes CASSLGGVSTLHF.

This clonotype was detected only a few times. This chain connects TRBV20-1 to TRBJ1-3, with a tentative D call TRBD1 (5 bases). This CDR3 is 13 amino acids long. Per the germline V gene, CDR1 is DFQATT and CDR2 is SNEGSKA (reference sequence). The ends were cut back, 5 bases at V and 4 bases at J, with 12 bases in the middle. In nucleotides, the CDR3 is TGCAGTGCTGAAAGACAGCGGGGAAACACCATATATTTT. Its protein is CSAERQRGNTIYF.

The chain combines TRBV6-1 with TRBJ2-5; 7 nucleotides line up with TRBD1. Germline-derived CDR1 and CDR2 are MNHNS and SASEGT. Trimming cost V 5 bases and J 5 bases; bases outside gene matches: 14. The CDR3 has 16 amino acids. CDR3 in amino acids: CASSRGKTGAVETQYF. The CDR3 DNA reads TGTGCCAGCAGTAGGGGGAAAACAGGGGCTGTGGAGACCCAGTACTTC.

The V call is TRBV15, the J call TRBJ1-5, with D possibly matching TRBD1 (6 bases). This CDR3 contains 17 residues. Germline CDR1 reads LNHNV; CDR2 reads YYDKDF (reference sequence). The V gene lost 1 base and the J gene lost 0 bases, with 13 bases spanning the gap. The CDR3 bases are TGTGCCACCAGCAGAGCACAGGGCTCCTATAGCAATCAGCCCCAGCATTTT. Its protein is CATSRAQGSYSNQPQHF. The full variable domain, rest sourced from reference TRBV15 and TRBJ1-5, is DAMVIQNPRYQVTQFGKPVTLSCSQTLNHNVMYWYQQKSSQAPKLLFHYYDKDFNNEADTPDNFQSRRPNTSFCFLDIRSPGLGDTAMYLCATSRAQGSYSNQPQHFGDGTRLSIL.

This clonotype was observed a few times. The chain uses TRBV27 and TRBJ2-3; 7 bases match TRBD2. The junction had 12 bases not matched to a gene; V was cut back by 6 bases and J by 0 bases. The CDR3 runs 17 residues. Germline-derived CDR1 and CDR2 are MNHEY and SMNVEV (reference sequence). The CDR3 region is CASREAHGGGSTDTQYF. As DNA, the CDR3 is TGTGCCAGCAGAGAGGCCCATGGGGGGGGAAGCACAGATACGCAGTATTTT.

The chain links TRBV2 to TRBJ1-3; tentatively, D is TRBD1 (5 bases). Germline lookup yields CDR1 SNHLY and CDR2 FYNNEI. The CDR3 has 16 amino acids. The ends were cut back, 5 bases at V and 0 bases at J, with 14 bases in the middle. This CDR3 reads CASSWGEGTSGNTIYF. DNA for the CDR3: TGTGCCAGCAGTTGGGGGGAGGGGACCTCTGGAAACACCATATATTTT. Drawing the rest from reference TRBV2 and TRBJ1-3, the complete variable domain is EPEVTQTPSHQVTQMGQEVILRCVPISNHLYFYWYRQILGQKVEFLVSFYNNEISEKSEIFDDQFSVERPDGSNFTLKIRSTKLEDSAMYFCASSWGEGTSGNTIYFGEGSWLTVV.

This clonotype was recorded a few times. This rearrangement joins TRBV7-9 to TRBJ1-1; D perhaps matches TRBD1 (6 bases). The CDR3 loop spans 16 amino acids. V was cut by 0 bases and J by 0 bases, with 11 bases left in between. CDR1 and CDR2 (germline): SEHNR, FQNEAQ (reference sequence). CDR3 region: CASSLARGALNTEAFF. CDR3 sequence (DNA): TGTGCCAGCAGCTTAGCGCGGGGGGCACTGAACACTGAAGCTTTCTTT.

This clonotype has a handful of counts. The chain joins TRBV7-2 to TRBJ2-7, with 8 bases that match TRBD1. Germline V CDR1 and CDR2: SGHTA, FQGNSA. The CDR3 is 15 amino acids. V lost 5 bases to trimming and J lost 5 bases; unmatched junction nucleotides: 11. Written as DNA, the CDR3 is TGTGCCAGCAGCCAAGGCGGGGCAGGGGGCGACGAGCAGTACTTC. Translated: CASSQGGAGGDEQYF.

The rearrangement uses TRBV14 and TRBJ2-7; D call uncertain. CDR1 and CDR2 (germline): SGHDN, FVKESK. Trimming left V 0 bases short and J 3 bases short, with 18 bases between. This CDR3 has 17 residues. DNA for the CDR3: TGTGCCAGCAGCCAAGAGTACGGTCTCACCCTACACTACGAGCAGTACTTC. Translation gives CASSQEYGLTLHYEQYF.